This TCR beta chain was recovered during a study of T-cell memory formation after mild COVID-19. Whole-study findings and limits: Prior to infection, memory already included some responding clones, suggesting cross-reactive memory joined. SARS-CoV-2 specificity was not confirmed for second-wave clones peaking on day 37.

A remark on this clonotype: No antigen is known for it.

The CDR3 spans 14 residues. Germline V CDR1 and CDR2: LGHNA, YNFKEQ. The ends were cut back, 1 base at V and 1 base at J, with 7 bases in the middle. MiXCR, applied by TCRdb to the 5' RACE reads, yields one record per CDR3 protein. The table has almost 250,000 distinct CDR3 sequences, 15% seen once. The origin of this receptor is an adult woman who had mild COVID-19 (a few samples of this study predate the infection). Cell type and time point are not known. Sequencing was carried out using PBMCs or a T cell subset sorted from them (not recorded which). This rearrangement joins TRBV4-2 to TRBJ1-2; a possible D gene is TRBD1 (5 bases). The CDR3 spells CASSQGGINYGYTF. CDR3 DNA: TGTGCCAGCAGCCAAGGGGGCATTAACTATGGCTACACCTTC.